The 18 T cell receptor beta chains below were found in one sample sequenced in a study of blood T cell repertoires in COVID-19. The method was immunoSEQ multiplex PCR; TCRdb's version includes in-frame clones alone and lacks a portion of them. This sample yields approximately 180,000 clones, of which approximately 87% are seen a single time; 12% belongs to the top ten. The sequenced sample consisted of peripheral blood. The source is a woman aged 70-85 years with COVID-19, enrolled during active disease.

The genes are TRBV6-5 and TRBJ1-5; TRBD1 matches 9 bases. V lost 5 bases and J lost 4; bases outside the gene matches: 6. This CDR3 comprises 15 residues. Germline loops: CDR1 MNHEY, CDR2 SVGAGI. The CDR3 reads CASSTPGTGNQPQHF. The CDR3 DNA is TGTGCCAGCAGTACTCCCGGGACAGGGAATCAGCCCCAGCATTTT.

The rearrangement joins TRBV7-2 to TRBJ2-4; possibly TRBD2 for D (5 bases). This CDR3 contains 15 residues. Trimming took off 1 base at V and 8 bases at J, with 15 bases between the two ends. The germline V gene encodes CDR1 SGHTA and CDR2 FQGNSA. The CDR3 loop reads CASSLEVSGWDIQYF. CDR3 sequence (DNA): TGTGCCAGCAGCTTAGAGGTTTCGGGGTGGGACATTCAGTACTTC.

The genes are TRBV9 and TRBJ2-3, with 11 bases that match TRBD2. The ends lost 4 bases at V and 0 bases at J; junction bases unmatched: 4. The V gene's germline CDR1 is SGDLS and CDR2 YYNGEE. CDR3 length: 16 amino acids. The chain's CDR3 is CASSQRLAGSTDTQYF. CDR3 bases: TGTGCCAGCAGCCAACGACTAGCGGGAAGCACAGATACGCAGTATTTT.

J is TRBJ2-7 and V is TRBV28; 13 bases line up with TRBD2. The ends lost 7 bases at V and 3 bases at J; junction bases unmatched: 9. This CDR3 comprises 16 residues. Germline values: CDR1 MDHEN, CDR2 SYDVKM. CDR3 sequence: CASKPGLAGVFYEQYF. The CDR3 nucleotides are TGTGCCAGCAAACCCGGACTAGCGGGAGTCTTCTACGAGCAGTACTTC.

V gene TRBV7-8 combines with J gene TRBJ1-2; TRBD1 aligns across 7 bases. V lost 5 bases, J lost 5 bases, and 2 bases stayed unmatched. CDR3 size: 12 residues. Germline loops: CDR1 SGHVS, CDR2 FQNEAQ. In DNA form, the CDR3 reads TGTGCCAGCAGCCCGACAGGGTATGGCTACACCTTC. Protein: CASSPTGYGYTF.

The CDR3 nucleotides read TGTGCCAGCAGCCAAGAACCGACTCAAGAGACCCAGTACTTC. Translation: CASSQEPTQETQYF. The V and J genes are TRBV3-1 (or the pseudogene TRBV3-2) and TRBJ2-5, with D hard to call. Trimming took off 0 bases at V and 2 bases at J, with 7 bases between the two ends. The CDR3 extends over 14 amino acids. CDR1 is LGHDT and CDR2 is YNNKEL in the germline V gene (reference sequence).

The rearrangement joins TRBV7-9 to TRBJ2-3, with 11 bases aligning to TRBD2. This CDR3 spans 15 amino acids. With 5 bases clipped from V and 4 bases from J, the junction kept 5 bases outside the gene matches. Germline V gene sequence: CDR1 SEHNR, CDR2 FQNEAQ (reference sequence). CDR3 coding DNA: TGTGCCAGCAGCCCGACTAGCGGGAATCCAGATACGCAGTATTTT. Encoded protein: CASSPTSGNPDTQYF.

With respect to this clone: Mismatch with germline at one junction end may stem from a read error. The chain is built from TRBV7-7 and TRBJ2-1; possible D gene TRBD1, 5 bases. CDR3 length equals 15 residues. The V gene's germline CDR1 is SSHAT and CDR2 FNYEAQ (reference sequence). CDR3 sequence reads: CASSLRRGSDHEQFF. For the CDR3, the DNA is TGTGCTAGCAGCTTAAGAAGGGGATCGGACCATGAGCAGTTCTTC. Filled out from reference TRBV7-7 and TRBJ2-1, the complete variable domain reads GAGVSQSPRYKVTKRGQDVTLRCDPISSHATLYWYQQALGQGPEFLTYFNYEAQPDKSGLPSDRFSAERPEGSISTLTIQRTEQRDSAMYRCASSLRRGSDHEQFFGPGTRLTVL.

The CDR3 DNA follows: TGCGCCAGCAGTGAGCTGTCTAGGAGGGCAGATACGCAGTATTTT. Protein sequence: CASSELSRRADTQYF. V gene TRBV10-2 combines with J gene TRBJ2-3; maybe TRBD2 (6 bases). The CDR3 totals 15 residues. Trimming left V 2 bases short and J 4 bases short, with 13 bases between. Germline V gene data show CDR1 as WSHSY and CDR2 as SAAADI.

The chain recombines TRBV6-5 with TRBJ1-1; D is undetermined. CDR3 length: 15 residues. V was shortened by 2 bases and J by 1 base, with 11 bases between the two germline ends. Germline CDR1 reads MNHEY; CDR2 reads SVGAGI. The chain's CDR3 is CASSYDWSPNTEAFF. The CDR3 bases are TGTGCCAGCAGTTACGATTGGAGCCCGAACACTGAAGCTTTCTTT.

The chain combines TRBV6-5 with TRBJ1-2; perhaps TRBD1 as D (5 bases). Germline CDR1 and CDR2: MNHEY and SVGAGI. V was trimmed by 2 bases and J by 2 bases, leaving 12 bases between them. This CDR3 has 15 residues. The CDR3 region has the DNA TGTGCCAGCAGTTACGGAGGGACGGCAAACTATGGCTACACCTTC. Translated: CASSYGGTANYGYTF.

The rearrangement links TRBV5-1 to TRBJ1-2, with unresolved D. CDR3 size: 14 residues. Per germline, CDR1 SGHRS and CDR2 YFSETQ. Trimming took 0 bases from V and 6 from J, leaving 12 bases between them. DNA for the CDR3: TGCGCCAGCAGCTTGGCGGTTCGGCGGGATGGCTACACCTTC. Residues: CASSLAVRRDGYTF.

The V call is TRBV19, the J call TRBJ2-3, with 7 bases aligning to TRBD2. After removal of 6 bases from V and 4 bases from J, the junction contained 16 bases not matched to a gene. This CDR3 comprises 17 residues. Germline loops: CDR1 LNHDA, CDR2 SQIVND (reference sequence). The CDR3 region has the DNA TGTGCCAGTAGACGCGAAGGGGCGGGAGTCAGTGCAGATACGCAGTATTTT. Translating gives CASRREGAGVSADTQYF.

This rearrangement joins TRBV23-1 to TRBJ2-5; D may be TRBD2 (6 bases). TRBV23-1 is known as an ORF, though its function is uncertain. CDR3 length equals 14 residues. V was shortened by 2 bases and J by 1 base, with 8 bases between the two germline ends. CDR3 nucleotide sequence: TGCGCCAGCAGTCAACTAGCGCTCCAAGAGACCCAGTACTTC. It yields the protein CASSQLALQETQYF.

V and J are TRBV2 and TRBJ1-2, with TRBD1 matching over 7 bases. The CDR3 consists of 13 residues. Germline values: CDR1 SNHLY, CDR2 FYNNEI. Unmatched junction bases numbered 5, after V lost 8 bases and J lost 2 bases. The CDR3 protein is CASQRDRNYGYTF. The CDR3, as DNA: TGTGCCAGCCAAAGGGACAGAAACTATGGCTACACCTTC. The full variable domain, its missing parts supplied by reference TRBV2 and TRBJ1-2, is EPEVTQTPSHQVTQMGQEVILRCVPISNHLYFYWYRQILGQKVEFLVSFYNNEISEKSEIFDDQFSVERPDGSNFTLKIRSTKLEDSAMYFCASQRDRNYGYTFGSGTRLTVV.

The chain is built from TRBV7-3 and TRBJ2-5, with D possibly matching TRBD1 (7 bases). Per germline, CDR1 SGHTA and CDR2 FQGTGA. This CDR3 has 16 amino acids. V was clipped by 1 base and J by 4 bases, with 16 bases between them. The CDR3 coding sequence is TGTGCCAGCAGCTTAAACAGGGGAGGACGAGGAGAGACCCAGTACTTC. Its translation: CASSLNRGGRGETQYF. The entire variable domain, with the rest obtained from reference TRBV7-3 and TRBJ2-5, is as follows: GAGVSQTPSNKVTEKGKYVELRCDPISGHTALYWYRQSLGQGPEFLIYFQGTGAADDSGLPNDRFFAVRPEGSVSTLKIQRTERGDSAVYLCASSLNRGGRGETQYFGPGTRLLVL.

Only a few counts were recorded for this clone. This rearrangement joins TRBV4-1 to TRBJ1-6; D gene ambiguous. V was shortened by 4 bases and J by 8 bases, with 24 bases between the two germline ends. The germline CDR1 and CDR2 sequences are MGHRA and YSYEKL. CDR3 length equals 18 residues. The CDR3 loop is CASSPSVMGSYQDSPLHF. The CDR3 DNA reads TGCGCCAGCAGCCCCTCCGTGATGGGCTCATATCAGGATTCACCCCTCCACTTT.

V is TRBV5-1 and J is TRBJ1-5; TRBD1 aligns across 10 bases. The CDR3 runs to 13 residues. The junction had 6 bases not matched to a gene; V was cut back by 5 bases and J by 10 bases. The germline V gene has CDR1 SGHRS and CDR2 YFSETQ. CDR3 protein: CASSGTGDGPQHF. The CDR3 nucleotides read TGCGCCAGCAGTGGGACAGGGGACGGACCCCAGCATTTT.